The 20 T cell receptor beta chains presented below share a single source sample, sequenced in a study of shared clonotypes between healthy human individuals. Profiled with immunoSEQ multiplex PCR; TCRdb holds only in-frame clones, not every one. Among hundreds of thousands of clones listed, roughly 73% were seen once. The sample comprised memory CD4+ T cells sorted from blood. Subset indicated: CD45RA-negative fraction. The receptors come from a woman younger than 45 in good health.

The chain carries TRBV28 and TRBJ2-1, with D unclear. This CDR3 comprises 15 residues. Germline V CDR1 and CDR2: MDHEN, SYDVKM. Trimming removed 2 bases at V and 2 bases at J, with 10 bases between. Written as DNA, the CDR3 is TGTGCCAGCAGTTTACCAGGATGGACCTACAATGAGCAGTTCTTC. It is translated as CASSLPGWTYNEQFF.

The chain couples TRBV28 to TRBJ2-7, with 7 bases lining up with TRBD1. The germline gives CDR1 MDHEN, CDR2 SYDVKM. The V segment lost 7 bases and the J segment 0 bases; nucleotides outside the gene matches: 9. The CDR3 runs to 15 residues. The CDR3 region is CASKTGSHVSYEQYF. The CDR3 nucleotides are TGTGCCAGCAAGACAGGGAGCCACGTCTCCTACGAGCAGTACTTC.

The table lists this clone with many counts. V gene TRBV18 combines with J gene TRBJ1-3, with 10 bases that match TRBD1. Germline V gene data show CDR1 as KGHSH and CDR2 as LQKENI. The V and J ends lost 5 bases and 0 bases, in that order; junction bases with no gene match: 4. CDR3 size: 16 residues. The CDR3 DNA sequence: TGTGCCAGCTCATCGGGACAGGGGTCCTCTGGAAACACCATATATTTT. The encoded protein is CASSSGQGSSGNTIYF.

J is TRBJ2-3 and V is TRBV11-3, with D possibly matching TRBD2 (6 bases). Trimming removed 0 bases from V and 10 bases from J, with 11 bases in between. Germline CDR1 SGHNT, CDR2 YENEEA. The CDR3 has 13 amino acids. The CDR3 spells CASSLEVGGSQYF. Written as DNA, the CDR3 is TGTGCCAGCAGCTTAGAAGTGGGAGGATCGCAGTATTTT.

Written as DNA, the CDR3 is TGTGCCAGCAGCTTCACCGACAGGGGGCCCTATGGCTACACCTTC. Encoded protein: CASSFTDRGPYGYTF. V is TRBV7-9 and J is TRBJ1-2; 10 nucleotides agree with TRBD1. Losses at the gene ends were 3 bases for V and 4 bases for J; bases not matched to a gene: 5. Germline CDR1 and CDR2: SEHNR and FQNEAQ (reference sequence). This CDR3 is 15 amino acids long.

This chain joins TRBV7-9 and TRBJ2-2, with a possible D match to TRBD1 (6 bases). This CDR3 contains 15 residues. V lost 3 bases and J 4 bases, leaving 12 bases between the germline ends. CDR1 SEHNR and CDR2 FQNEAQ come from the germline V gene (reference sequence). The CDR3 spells CASSLGASSTGELFF. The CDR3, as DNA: TGTGCCAGCAGCTTGGGGGCTAGCAGCACCGGGGAGCTGTTTTTT.

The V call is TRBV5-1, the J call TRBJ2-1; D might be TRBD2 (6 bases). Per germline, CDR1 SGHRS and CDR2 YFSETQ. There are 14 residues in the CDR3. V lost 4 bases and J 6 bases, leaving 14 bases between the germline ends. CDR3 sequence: CASSPRGLRNEQFF. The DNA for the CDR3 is TGCGCCAGCAGCCCTCGGGGACTCCGCAATGAGCAGTTCTTC.

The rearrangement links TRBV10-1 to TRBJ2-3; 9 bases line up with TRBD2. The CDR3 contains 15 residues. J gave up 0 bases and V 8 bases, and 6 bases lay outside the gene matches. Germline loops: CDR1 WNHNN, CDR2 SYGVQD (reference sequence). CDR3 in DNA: TGCGCCAGCCGAGCTAGCGGGGCTAGCACAGATACGCAGTATTTT. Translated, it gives CASRASGASTDTQYF.

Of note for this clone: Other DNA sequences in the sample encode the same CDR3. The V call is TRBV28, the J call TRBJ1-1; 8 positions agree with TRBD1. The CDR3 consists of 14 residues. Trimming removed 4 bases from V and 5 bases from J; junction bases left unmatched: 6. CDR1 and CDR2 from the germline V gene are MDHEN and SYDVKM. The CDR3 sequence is CASSSRGLWTEAFF. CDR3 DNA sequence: TGTGCCAGCAGTTCCAGGGGGCTGTGGACTGAAGCTTTCTTT.

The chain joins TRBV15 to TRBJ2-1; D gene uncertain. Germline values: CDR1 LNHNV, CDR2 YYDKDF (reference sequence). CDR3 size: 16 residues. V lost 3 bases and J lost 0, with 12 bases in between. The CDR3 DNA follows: TGTGCCACCAGCAGTCGGACGCTGGGCTCCTACAATGAGCAGTTCTTC. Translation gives CATSSRTLGSYNEQFF.

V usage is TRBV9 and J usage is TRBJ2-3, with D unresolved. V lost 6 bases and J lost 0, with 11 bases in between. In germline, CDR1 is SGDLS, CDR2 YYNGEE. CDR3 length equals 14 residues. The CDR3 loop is CASTKAPSTDTQYF. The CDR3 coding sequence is TGTGCCAGCACCAAAGCCCCTAGCACAGATACGCAGTATTTT.

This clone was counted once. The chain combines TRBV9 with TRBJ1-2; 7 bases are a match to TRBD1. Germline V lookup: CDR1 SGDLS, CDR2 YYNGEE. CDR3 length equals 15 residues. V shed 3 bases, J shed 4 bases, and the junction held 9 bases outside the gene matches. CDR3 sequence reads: CASSAVTTGSYGYTF. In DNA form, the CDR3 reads TGTGCCAGCAGCGCCGTCACGACAGGGAGCTATGGCTACACCTTC.

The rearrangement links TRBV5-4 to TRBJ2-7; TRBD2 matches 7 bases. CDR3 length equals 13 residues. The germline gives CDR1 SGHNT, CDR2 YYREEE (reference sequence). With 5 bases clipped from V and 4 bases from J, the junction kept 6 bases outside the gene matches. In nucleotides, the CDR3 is TGTGCCAGCAGTATTGCGGGAGAGTACGAGCAGTACTTC. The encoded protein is CASSIAGEYEQYF.

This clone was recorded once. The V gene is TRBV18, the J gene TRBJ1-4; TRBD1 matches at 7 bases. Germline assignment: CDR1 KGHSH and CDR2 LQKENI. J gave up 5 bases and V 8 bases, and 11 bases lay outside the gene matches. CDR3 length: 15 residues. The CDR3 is CASAQLGQQNEKLFF. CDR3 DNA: TGTGCCAGCGCACAATTGGGACAGCAAAATGAAAAACTGTTTTTT. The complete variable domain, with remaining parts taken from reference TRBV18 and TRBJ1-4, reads NAGVMQNPRHLVRRRGQEARLRCSPMKGHSHVYWYRQLPEEGLKFMVYLQKENIIDESGMPKERFSAEFPKEGPSILRIQQVVRGDSAAYFCASAQLGQQNEKLFFGSGTQLSVL.

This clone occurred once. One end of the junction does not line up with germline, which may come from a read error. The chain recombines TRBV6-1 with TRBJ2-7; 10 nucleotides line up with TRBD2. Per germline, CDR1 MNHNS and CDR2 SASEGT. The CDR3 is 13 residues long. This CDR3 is CASSDPNGGLAVF. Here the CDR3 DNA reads TGTGCCAGCAGTGATCCGAATGGAGGACTAGCGGTCTTC.

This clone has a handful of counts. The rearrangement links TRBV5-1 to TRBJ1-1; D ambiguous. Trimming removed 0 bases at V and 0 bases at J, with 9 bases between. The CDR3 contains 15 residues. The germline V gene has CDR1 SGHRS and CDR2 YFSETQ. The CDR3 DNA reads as TGCGCCAGCAGCTTGGTGGTAAATTTGAACACTGAAGCTTTCTTT. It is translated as CASSLVVNLNTEAFF.

CDR3 in DNA: TGTGCCAGCAGCCCCAATCGGGACAGGGTGAGCAATCAGCCCCAGCATTTT. Translating gives CASSPNRDRVSNQPQHF. The V call is TRBV7-8, the J call TRBJ1-5; 9 nucleotides match TRBD1. J lost 1 base, V lost 5 bases, and 9 bases had no gene match. The CDR3 contains 17 residues. The V gene's germline CDR1 is SGHVS and CDR2 FQNEAQ. Filled out from reference TRBV7-8 and TRBJ1-5, the complete variable domain reads GAGVSQSPRYKVAKRGQDVALRCDPISGHVSLFWYQQALGQGPEFLTYFQNEAQLDKSGLPSDRFFAERPEGSVSTLKIQRTQQEDSAVYLCASSPNRDRVSNQPQHFGDGTRLSIL.

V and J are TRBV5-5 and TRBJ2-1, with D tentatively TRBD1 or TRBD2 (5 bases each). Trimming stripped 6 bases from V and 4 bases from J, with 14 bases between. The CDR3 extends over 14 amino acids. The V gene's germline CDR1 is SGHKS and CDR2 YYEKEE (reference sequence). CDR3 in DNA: TGTGCCAGCATATTGGGACCGACATACAATGAGCAGTTCTTC. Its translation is CASILGPTYNEQFF.

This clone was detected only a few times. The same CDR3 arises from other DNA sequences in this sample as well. CDR3 bases: TGCGCCAGCAGCCCGGACAGGGGACCAAACACTGAAGCTTTCTTT. Translated: CASSPDRGPNTEAFF. The chain has TRBV5-1 and TRBJ1-1; 9 nucleotides match TRBD1. The CDR3 is made up of 15 amino acids. From germline, CDR1 is SGHRS and CDR2 YFSETQ. V shed 4 bases and J 2 bases; nucleotides not matched to a gene: 6.

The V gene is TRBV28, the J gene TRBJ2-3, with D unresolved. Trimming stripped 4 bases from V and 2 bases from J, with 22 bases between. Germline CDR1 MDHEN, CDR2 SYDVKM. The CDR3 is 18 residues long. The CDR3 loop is CASSSNYGRTRYTDTQYF. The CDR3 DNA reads TGTGCCAGCAGTTCAAACTATGGGCGCACGCGATACACAGATACGCAGTATTTT. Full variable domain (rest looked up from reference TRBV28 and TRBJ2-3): DVKVTQSSRYLVKRTGEKVFLECVQDMDHENMFWYRQDPGLGLRLIYFSYDVKMKEKGDIPEGYSVSREKKERFSLILESASTNQTSMYLCASSSNYGRTRYTDTQYFGPGTRLTVL.